These 19 T cell receptor beta chains were all obtained from the same sample, sequenced in a study of T cells in women clearing cervical HPV infection. Some clones are missing from TCRdb's copy, which holds only in-frame ones; the method was immunoSEQ multiplex PCR. The table counts 20,000 to 30,000 clones; 11% lies in the top ten. Source material: blood buffy coat. The receptors were gathered from a woman between 18 and 75 years old with a cervical HPV16 infection that either progressed to CIN3+ or cleared (not recorded which).

Concerning this clone: The read halts 3 residues ahead of the CDR3 end, with the missing end drawn from the germline J gene. V and J are TRBV7-9 and TRBJ2-5; maybe TRBD1 (5 bases). The CDR3 is 15 residues long. Trimming removed 3 bases from V and 2 bases from J, with 13 bases in between. The germline V gene has CDR1 SEHNR and CDR2 FQNEAQ (reference sequence). The sequenced CDR3 bases are TGTGCCAGCAGCTTTGGGGCTATCGGACAAGAGACC. This encodes CASSFGAIGQET. The whole CDR3 is CASSFGAIGQETQYF. Full variable domain (outside the CDR3, taken from reference TRBV7-9 and TRBJ2-5): DTGVSQNPRHKITKRGQNVTFRCDPISEHNRLYWYRQTLGQGPEFLTYFQNEAQLEKSRLLSDRFSAERPKGSFSTLEIQRTEQGDSAMYLCASSFGAIGQETQYFGPGTRLLVL.

The sequenced part of the CDR3 DNA is TGTGCCAGCAGTTACGCCTCCGGGACAGGCGGGAATGAG. Protein: CASSYASGTGGNE. The whole CDR3 is CASSYASGTGGNEQFF. The V call is TRBV6-2 or TRBV6-3, the J call TRBJ2-1; 8 bases line up with TRBD1. The CDR3 is cut off 3 residues early in the read; its end comes from the germline J gene. Trimming took 2 bases from V and 7 from J; bases not matched to a gene: 10. The CDR3 runs to 16 residues. Germline values: CDR1 MNHEY, CDR2 SVGEGT.

About this clone: The CDR3 extends 3 residues past the end of the read, so its final part is completed from the germline J gene. V is TRBV6-2 or TRBV6-3 and J is TRBJ1-2, with 9 positions matching TRBD1. Trimming removed 6 bases from V and 4 bases from J; junction bases left unmatched: 9. Germline-derived CDR1 and CDR2 are MNHEY and SVGEGT. This CDR3 spans 15 amino acids. CDR3 residues: CASSRAQGAVYGYTF. The CDR3 DNA, read in part, is TGTGCCAGCAGCCGCGCACAGGGGGCAGTCTATGGC.

About this clone: Read data end 3 residues before the CDR3 end; the end is taken from the germline J gene. The V call is TRBV20-1, the J call TRBJ1-1, with D perhaps TRBD1 (5 bases). The V gene's germline CDR1 is DFQATT and CDR2 SNEGSKA (reference sequence). The CDR3 runs to 15 residues. With 0 bases removed from V and 4 bases from J, the gap between germline ends came to 15 bases. CDR3 sequence: CSARDYQGGGTEAFF. The covered CDR3 bases are TGCAGTGCTAGAGATTACCAGGGAGGTGGCACTGAA.

Remarks on this clone: The sequenced fragment ends 3 residues before the CDR3 boundary, so the rest is inferred from the germline J gene. This sequence joins TRBV7-9 and TRBJ2-3; tentatively, D is TRBD1 (6 bases). Germline lookup yields CDR1 SEHNR and CDR2 FQNEAQ (reference sequence). The length of the CDR3 is 11 residues. The sequenced part of the CDR3 DNA is TGTGCCACCGTGTCAGGACAGCCG. Residues: CATVSGQP. The CDR3 in full is CATVSGQPQYF.

In regard to this clone: The read gets to within 3 residues of the CDR3 end, and the germline J gene fills in the rest. The chain couples TRBV20-1 to TRBJ2-4; 8 bases align to TRBD2. Germline CDR1 and CDR2: DFQATT and SNEGSKA (reference sequence). V lost 5 bases, J lost 2 bases, and 8 bases stayed unmatched. There are 15 residues in the CDR3. CDR3 sequence reads: CSAASGSGPKNIQYF. CDR3 bases read: TGCAGTGCTGCCAGCGGGAGCGGCCCCAAAAACATT.

The part of the CDR3 DNA that was read is TGTGCCAGCAGCTTAGTTGGCTATGAG. Translated: CASSLVGYE. In full, the CDR3 reads CASSLVGYEQFF. The gene calls are TRBV7-2 and TRBJ2-1; D is ambiguous. The read is 3 residues too short to cover the CDR3 end, so that end is filled in from the germline J gene. Germline lookup yields CDR1 SGHTA and CDR2 FQGNSA. The germline V and J ends were trimmed by 1 base and 8 bases, with 6 bases remaining between them. The CDR3 runs 12 residues.

In regard to this clone: The read halts 3 residues ahead of the CDR3 end, with the missing end drawn from the germline J gene. The chain is built from TRBV2 and TRBJ2-3, with 13 bases lining up with TRBD2. There are 16 residues in the CDR3. Germline V CDR1 and CDR2: SNHLY, FYNNEI. V lost 10 bases to trimming and J lost 0 bases; unmatched junction nucleotides: 7. This chain's CDR3 is CATKRTSGGSTDTQYF. The part of the CDR3 DNA that was read is TGTGCCACCAAACGGACTAGCGGGGGAAGCACAGATACG.

To note about this clone: The read is 3 residues too short to cover the CDR3 end, so that end is filled in from the germline J gene. This rearrangement joins TRBV19 to TRBJ1-2; tentative D call: TRBD1 (6 bases). Germline V gene lookup returns CDR1 LNHDA and CDR2 SQIVND (reference sequence). The CDR3 has 13 amino acids. Incomplete CDR3 DNA: TGTGCCAGTACCAAGTGGGGGCCAGGAGGC. Translated, it gives CASTKWGPGG. The full CDR3 protein is CASTKWGPGGYTF. Supplemented by reference TRBV19 and TRBJ1-2, the full variable domain reads DGGITQSPKYLFRKEGQNVTLSCEQNLNHDAMYWYRQDPGQGLRLIYYSQIVNDFQKGDIAEGYSVSREKKESFPLTVTSAQKNPTAFYLCASTKWGPGGYTFGSGTRLTVV.

With respect to this clone: The read terminates 3 residues before the CDR3 end, so the remaining end is supplied by the germline J gene. V usage is TRBV6-2 or TRBV6-3 and J usage is TRBJ1-1; perhaps TRBD1 as D (6 bases). The CDR3 totals 13 residues. The V gene's germline CDR1 is MNHEY and CDR2 SVGEGT. Trimming removed 5 bases at V and 3 bases at J, with 10 bases between. CDR3 bases read: TGTGCCAGCAGTGACACAGGGTACACTGAA. Its protein product is CASSDTGYTE. The full-length CDR3 reads as CASSDTGYTEAFF.

This clone ranks as hyperexpanded in terms of frequency. The observed sequence ends 3 residues before the CDR3 terminus, with the missing tail filled in from the germline J gene. The J gene is TRBJ2-2, the V gene TRBV29-1; possible D gene TRBD1, 5 bases. CDR1 and CDR2 from the germline V gene are SQVTM and ANQGSEA. V lost 4 bases and J 3 bases, leaving 9 bases between the germline ends. This CDR3 is 13 amino acids long. CDR3 loop: CSVGTPDTGELFF. The sequenced part of the CDR3 DNA is TGCAGCGTTGGGACACCTGACACCGGGGAG.

Note on this clone: The read gets to within 3 residues of the CDR3 end, and the germline J gene fills in the rest. Other DNA variants within this sample encode the same CDR3. V and J are TRBV7-7 and TRBJ2-3; TRBD2 agrees at 16 bases. Germline V gene data show CDR1 as SSHAT and CDR2 as FNYEAQ (reference sequence). With 3 bases clipped from V and 4 bases from J, the junction kept 1 base outside the gene matches. The CDR3 consists of 16 residues. CDR3 residues: CASSLGLAGGADTQYF. Incomplete CDR3 DNA: TGTGCCAGCAGCTTGGGACTAGCGGGAGGGGCAGATACG.

As regards this clone: The read ends 3 residues early relative to the CDR3; the germline J gene fills the gap. The chain links TRBV7-2 to TRBJ2-7, with TRBD1 matching 8 bases. CDR3 size: 14 residues. CDR1 and CDR2 (germline): SGHTA, FQGNSA. Germline trimming cut 1 base from V and 5 bases from J; bases unmatched to any gene: 4. The CDR3 is CASSLVAGGDEQYF. CDR3 DNA, as far as it was read: TGTGCCAGCAGCTTAGTCGCAGGGGGCGACGAG.

To note about this clone: The observed sequence ends 3 residues before the CDR3 terminus, with the missing tail filled in from the germline J gene. The rearrangement links TRBV6-2 or TRBV6-3 to TRBJ1-1; no definite D call. Trimming took 3 bases from V and 0 from J, leaving 8 bases between them. The germline V gene has CDR1 MNHEY and CDR2 SVGEGT. The CDR3 runs 14 residues. The DNA read from the CDR3 is TGTGCCAGCAGTTATTCCAGGATGAACACTGAA. This sequence encodes CASSYSRMNTE. The whole CDR3 protein reads CASSYSRMNTEAFF.

Concerning this clone itself: The sequenced fragment ends 3 residues before the CDR3 boundary, so the rest is inferred from the germline J gene. The chain carries TRBV4-2 and TRBJ1-1; D not certain. Per germline, CDR1 LGHNA and CDR2 YNFKEQ. This CDR3 region has 13 residues. The V gene lost 8 bases and the J gene lost 1 base, with 11 bases spanning the gap. CDR3 protein: CASRNPGNTEAFF. The CDR3 bases that were read are TGTGCCAGCCGAAACCCGGGGAACACTGAA.

Note on this clone: The CDR3 is cut off 3 residues early in the read; its end comes from the germline J gene. This chain uses TRBV5-1 with TRBJ2-1; D possibly corresponds to TRBD2 (6 bases). Trimming removed 0 bases from V and 3 bases from J, with 10 bases in between. The CDR3 contains 15 residues. The V gene's germline CDR1 is SGHRS and CDR2 YFSETQ. The part of the CDR3 DNA that was read is TGCGCCAGCAGCTTGGGGACGGGGGACTACAATGAG. Translating it yields CASSLGTGDYNE. The full CDR3 protein reads CASSLGTGDYNEQFF.

For this clone: The read terminates 3 residues before the CDR3 end, so the remaining end is supplied by the germline J gene. The V and J genes are TRBV2 and TRBJ2-1; TRBD2 aligns across 10 bases. J was trimmed by 5 bases and V by 6 bases; bases with no gene match: 7. The CDR3 has 15 amino acids. The germline gives CDR1 SNHLY, CDR2 FYNNEI. The CDR3 DNA, read in part, is TGTGCCAGCAGAGACCTAGCGGGGGCCGACAATGAG. Translating gives CASRDLAGADNE. The full CDR3 sequence reads CASRDLAGADNEQFF.

Notes on this clone: The sequenced fragment ends 3 residues before the CDR3 boundary, so the rest is inferred from the germline J gene. The rearrangement uses TRBV20-1 and TRBJ2-7, with TRBD1 identical over 7 bases. The trim removed 2 bases at V and 2 bases at J, leaving 6 bases unmatched. This CDR3 has 14 residues. Germline CDR1 DFQATT, CDR2 SNEGSKA (reference sequence). The CDR3 sequence: CSARRRGRPYEQYF. Incomplete CDR3 DNA: TGCAGTGCTAGACGAAGGGGGCGTCCCTACGAG.

Points on this clone: The observed sequence ends 3 residues before the CDR3 terminus, with the missing tail filled in from the germline J gene. V usage is TRBV11-2 and J usage is TRBJ2-3; 7 nucleotides match TRBD2. CDR3 size: 15 residues. The ends lost 5 bases at V and 8 bases at J; junction bases unmatched: 13. CDR1 and CDR2 from the germline V gene are SGHAT and FQNNGV. CDR3 amino acids: CASSLPGLVQITQYF. The DNA read from the CDR3 is TGTGCCAGCAGCCTACCTGGACTAGTCCAGATTACG.